The 29 T cell receptor beta chains below were found in one sample sequenced in a study of T cells after yellow fever vaccination. TCRdb re-analysed the 5' RACE reads in MiXCR, keeping a single row per CDR3 protein. This table has some 300,000 distinct CDR3 sequences, less than 9.5% appearing once. The material sequenced was PBMCs, taken more than 40 days after the first yellow fever vaccination. These receptors came from a man aged 18 to 30 who received the YFV17D yellow fever vaccine.

This clonotype showed up just a few times. The chain carries TRBV3-1 and TRBJ2-2, with 7 bases fitting TRBD1. Germline CDR1 reads LGHDT; CDR2 reads YNNKEL (reference sequence). Germline trimming cut 6 bases from V and 3 bases from J; bases unmatched to any gene: 4. The CDR3 runs to 14 residues. The CDR3 region has the DNA TGTGCCAGCAGGGCAACAGGGGACACCGGGGAGCTGTTTTTT. As protein: CASRATGDTGELFF.

This clonotype occurred a few times. The V gene is TRBV20-1, the J gene TRBJ2-2, with D unclear. The CDR3 spans 17 residues. The germline V gene has CDR1 DFQATT and CDR2 SNEGSKA (reference sequence). V was cut by 0 bases and J by 0 bases, with 14 bases left in between. The CDR3 DNA follows: TGCAGTGCTAGAGATCTGAGGTATAGGGCGAACACCGGGGAGCTGTTTTTT. Protein: CSARDLRYRANTGELFF.

This clonotype occurred a few times. V gene TRBV4-1 combines with J gene TRBJ2-6, with D uncertain. The CDR3 sequence is 18 residues long. Per germline, CDR1 MGHRA and CDR2 YSYEKL. Trimming took off 0 bases at V and 8 bases at J, with 20 bases between the two ends. CDR3 region: CASSQERVHVLGPNVLTF. CDR3 DNA: TGCGCCAGCAGCCAAGAACGGGTCCACGTTTTAGGCCCCAACGTCCTGACTTTC.

This clonotype showed up many times. The chain combines TRBV5-8 with TRBJ2-4, with D maybe TRBD2 (6 bases). There are 15 residues in the CDR3. From germline, CDR1 is SGHTS and CDR2 YDEGEE. V was clipped by 4 bases and J by 5 bases, with 16 bases between them. CDR3 nucleotide sequence: TGTGCCAGCAGCCTTTCCGGGGGAGATCAAAACATTCAGTACTTC. Translated, it gives CASSLSGGDQNIQYF.

The genes are TRBV27 and TRBJ1-6; 7 bases map to TRBD1. CDR1 is MNHEY and CDR2 is SMNVEV in the germline V gene (reference sequence). J gave up 0 bases and V 4 bases, and 6 bases lay outside the gene matches. The CDR3 is made up of 17 amino acids. Here the CDR3 reads CASSWGQLSSYNSPLHF. Written as DNA, the CDR3 is TGTGCCAGCAGTTGGGGACAGCTGAGCTCCTATAATTCACCCCTCCACTTT.

This clonotype was observed a handful of times. This chain links TRBV12-3 or TRBV12-4 with TRBJ2-7; maybe TRBD2 (5 bases). Trimming took off 3 bases at V and 2 bases at J, with 17 bases between the two ends. The CDR3 runs 16 residues. CDR3 bases: TGTGCCAGCAGTTTTTCCTCGGACTCAAGAACCTACGAGCAGTACTTC. Its protein product is CASSFSSDSRTYEQYF.

V is TRBV6-2 or TRBV6-3 and J is TRBJ2-7; D might be TRBD1 (6 bases). V gave up 4 bases and J gave up 0 bases, with 13 bases separating them. In germline, CDR1 is MNHEY, CDR2 SVGEGT. CDR3 size: 15 residues. The CDR3 DNA is TGTGCCAGCAGTTTCCTCCGGACAGACTCCTACGAGCAGTACGTC. It encodes CASSFLRTDSYEQYV.

This clonotype was counted between two and nine times. V is TRBV6-2 or TRBV6-3 and J is TRBJ1-1; D may be TRBD1 (5 bases). The CDR3 runs 12 residues. Germline V lookup: CDR1 MNHEY, CDR2 SVGEGT. Between the trimmed V and J ends, which lost 1 base and 7 bases, there was a span of 7 bases. The CDR3 DNA reads as TGTGCCAGCAGTTACTTGGGGGTTGAAGCTTTCTTT. The encoded protein is CASSYLGVEAFF.

This clonotype was seen many times. V and J are TRBV9 and TRBJ2-7; 7 nucleotides match TRBD2. CDR1 and CDR2 (germline): SGDLS, YYNGEE. This CDR3 is 13 amino acids long. The trim removed 3 bases at V and 8 bases at J, leaving 8 bases unmatched. DNA of the CDR3: TGTGCCAGCAGCGGGGCGGGGGTTGGTAAGCAGTACTTC. Amino acid sequence: CASSGAGVGKQYF.

V usage is TRBV7-2 and J usage is TRBJ1-5; unclear D gene. With 5 bases removed from V and 6 bases from J, the gap between germline ends came to 8 bases. This CDR3 comprises 12 residues. The germline CDR1 and CDR2 sequences are SGHTA and FQGNSA. The CDR3 nucleotides are TGTGCCAGCAGCCCGGCGAGTCAGCCCCAGCATTTT. This sequence encodes CASSPASQPQHF.

Ten or more counts support this clonotype. The chain carries TRBV7-3 and TRBJ2-1; no clear D gene. This CDR3 comprises 13 residues. The germline gives CDR1 SGHTA, CDR2 FQGTGA. Trimming shortened V by 8 bases and J by 7 bases, and 15 bases separated the two germline ends. CDR3 in DNA: TGTGCCAGCCAATCCCCGGATACTAATGAGCAGTTCTTC. This gives the protein CASQSPDTNEQFF.

The gene calls are TRBV20-1 and TRBJ2-7; D may correspond to TRBD1 or TRBD2 (5 bases each). V lost 0 bases to trimming and J lost 3 bases, with 12 bases between them. CDR1 and CDR2 from the germline V gene are DFQATT and SNEGSKA (reference sequence). This CDR3 has 14 amino acids. The CDR3 DNA follows: TGCAGTGCTAGAGAGAAGGGACCGGACTACGAGCAGTACTTC. It specifies CSAREKGPDYEQYF.

This clonotype was seen repeatedly, ten times or more. The V and J genes are TRBV3-1 and TRBJ2-1, with 8 bases lining up with TRBD2. J was trimmed by 10 bases and V by 0 bases; bases with no gene match: 8. The CDR3 has 15 amino acids. Germline lookup yields CDR1 LGHDT and CDR2 YNNKEL (reference sequence). This CDR3 is CASSQDAGGAPEQFF. The CDR3 bases are TGTGCCAGCAGCCAAGATGCCGGGGGGGCCCCCGAGCAGTTCTTC.

This clonotype was recorded at least ten times. V gene TRBV27 combines with J gene TRBJ2-2; no reliable D call. The CDR3 loop spans 15 amino acids. The germline CDR1 and CDR2 sequences are MNHEY and SMNVEV (reference sequence). Trimming stripped 5 bases from V and 0 bases from J, with 10 bases between. Here the CDR3 DNA reads TGTGCCAGCAGTACCAATGGGCCGAACACCGGGGAGCTGTTTTTT. Its protein product is CASSTNGPNTGELFF.

V is TRBV5-8 and J is TRBJ2-7, with unresolved D. The germline V and J ends were trimmed by 4 bases and 2 bases, with 13 bases remaining between them. Germline values: CDR1 SGHTS, CDR2 YDEGEE. This CDR3 is 14 amino acids long. The CDR3 spells CASSPTALTYEQYF. The CDR3 DNA reads as TGTGCCAGCAGCCCTACAGCTTTAACCTACGAGCAGTACTTC.

The chain has TRBV2 and TRBJ1-2, with 8 bases identical to TRBD1. CDR1 is SNHLY, CDR2 FYNNEI, per germline. Trimming at V came to 6 bases and at J to 8 bases, leaving 5 bases not matched to a gene. This CDR3 has 12 residues. The CDR3 nucleotides are TGTGCCAGCAGGGGACAGGTTGGCGGCTACACCTTC. Protein sequence: CASRGQVGGYTF.

V gene TRBV7-3 combines with J gene TRBJ1-5, with D hard to call. Germline CDR1 and CDR2: SGHTA and FQGTGA. V lost 6 bases to trimming and J lost 16 bases, with 19 bases between them. The CDR3 runs 12 residues. CDR3 region: CASSSGDQPYHF. The CDR3 nucleotides are TGTGCCAGCAGTAGCGGAGATCAGCCCTATCATTTT.

This rearrangement joins TRBV4-3 to TRBJ1-1; D unresolved. Germline V gene data show CDR1 as LGHNA and CDR2 as YSLEER. V was shortened by 4 bases and J by 1 base, with 10 bases between the two germline ends. CDR3 length: 14 amino acids. CDR3 sequence reads: CASSLGRRNTEAFF. CDR3 bases: TGCGCCAGCAGCCTAGGACGGAGGAACACTGAAGCTTTCTTT.

A few counts support this clonotype. This sequence joins TRBV5-1 and TRBJ2-1; 8 positions agree with TRBD1. CDR1 is SGHRS and CDR2 is YFSETQ in the germline V gene. The CDR3 is 13 amino acids. V was clipped by 5 bases and J by 5 bases; unmatched bases: 3. The CDR3 DNA sequence: TGCGCCAGCAGGGGACAGGTCAACAATGAGCAGTTCTTC. It encodes CASRGQVNNEQFF.

This clonotype was picked up a small number of times. J is TRBJ1-4 and V is TRBV27; D gene ambiguous. V gave up 0 bases and J gave up 7 bases, with 12 bases separating them. Germline V gene data show CDR1 as MNHEY and CDR2 as SMNVEV (reference sequence). This CDR3 spans 15 amino acids. The CDR3 DNA reads as TGTGCCAGCAGTTTATCCTCCCACGGAGTTGAAAAACTGTTTTTT. It specifies CASSLSSHGVEKLFF.

This clonotype appeared many times. The genes are TRBV7-9 and TRBJ2-5; D not resolved. V gave up 5 bases and J gave up 5 bases, with 24 bases separating them. The germline CDR1 and CDR2 sequences are SEHNR and FQNEAQ (reference sequence). The CDR3 length is 17 residues. This chain's CDR3 is CASSPRLGTVKMETQYF. CDR3 DNA: TGTGCCAGCAGCCCCCGCCTAGGAACAGTGAAGATGGAGACCCAGTACTTC.

This clonotype occurred a few times. This chain links TRBV9 with TRBJ1-1; D possibly corresponds to TRBD1 (6 bases). The CDR3 is 15 residues long. Germline CDR1 is SGDLS and CDR2 is YYNGEE. V lost 4 bases to trimming and J lost 1 base, with 14 bases between them. CDR3: CASSFSGTRNTEAFF. The CDR3, as DNA: TGTGCCAGCAGCTTCTCCGGGACACGGAACACTGAAGCTTTCTTT.

V usage is TRBV6-5 and J usage is TRBJ2-3; D unclear. The V end was cut by 1 base, the J end by 2 bases, with 22 bases between. This CDR3 comprises 19 residues. Germline-derived CDR1 and CDR2 are MNHEY and SVGAGI. CDR3 region: CASSYFREPTSEATDTQYF. The CDR3 DNA is TGTGCCAGCAGTTACTTTAGGGAACCAACCTCTGAGGCCACAGATACGCAGTATTTT.

Only a few counts were recorded for this clonotype. For the CDR3, the DNA is TGTGCCAGCAGCTTAATCGGGCGGCGGGAGACCCAGTACTTC. Its translation: CASSLIGRRETQYF. The rearrangement uses TRBV7-9 and TRBJ2-5, with unresolved D. The V end lost 2 bases, the J end lost 5 bases, and 12 bases lay between the germline ends. The CDR3 totals 14 residues. Germline V gives CDR1 SEHNR, CDR2 FQNEAQ (reference sequence). Based on the CDR3 plus reference TRBV7-9 and TRBJ2-5, the full variable domain is DTGVSQNPRHKITKRGQNVTFRCDPISEHNRLYWYRQTLGQGPEFLTYFQNEAQLEKSRLLSDRFSAERPKGSFSTLEIQRTEQGDSAMYLCASSLIGRRETQYFGPGTRLLVL.

V gene TRBV7-6 combines with J gene TRBJ1-2; D is unclear. The CDR3 has 12 amino acids. Trimming took 5 bases from V and 7 from J, leaving 11 bases between them. Germline assignment: CDR1 SGHVS and CDR2 FNYEAQ. Here the CDR3 reads CASSPLLGGYTF. The CDR3 nucleotides read TGTGCCAGCAGCCCCTTATTAGGTGGCTACACCTTC.

The chain uses TRBV6-2 or TRBV6-3 and TRBJ2-7, with D hard to call. The V and J ends lost 8 bases and 4 bases respectively, with 9 bases between them. In germline, CDR1 is MNHEY, CDR2 SVGEGT. CDR3 length: 11 residues. The CDR3 coding sequence is TGTGCCAGCGCGAAGGAGTACGAGCAGTACGTC. Its translation: CASAKEYEQYV.

This clonotype came up many times. This sequence joins TRBV4-3 and TRBJ2-5; the D call may be TRBD1 or TRBD2 (5 bases each). Germline V gene sequence: CDR1 LGHNA, CDR2 YSLEER. Trimming took off 3 bases at V and 2 bases at J, with 16 bases between the two ends. The CDR3 consists of 16 residues. CDR3 sequence: CASSQGPGAGQETQYF. In DNA, the CDR3 is TGCGCCAGCAGCCAGGGCCCCGGGGCAGGGCAAGAGACCCAGTACTTC.

This clonotype has just a few counts. This rearrangement joins TRBV12-5 to TRBJ2-3, with D uncertain. V was clipped by 6 bases and J by 2 bases, with 9 bases between them. The CDR3 contains 13 residues. The germline V gene encodes CDR1 LGHNT and CDR2 FRNRAP. In nucleotides, the CDR3 is TGTGCTAGTGGGGCGACTTACACAGATACGCAGTATTTT. It specifies CASGATYTDTQYF.

This clonotype was detected ten times or more. The chain joins TRBV10-3 to TRBJ1-4, with 8 nucleotides matching TRBD1. With 6 bases clipped from V and 11 bases from J, the junction kept 5 bases outside the gene matches. The V gene's germline CDR1 is ENHRY and CDR2 SYGVKD. The CDR3 extends over 12 amino acids. CDR3 coding DNA: TGTGCCATCAGCTGGGACAGGAGGAAACTGTTTTTT. It is translated as CAISWDRRKLFF.